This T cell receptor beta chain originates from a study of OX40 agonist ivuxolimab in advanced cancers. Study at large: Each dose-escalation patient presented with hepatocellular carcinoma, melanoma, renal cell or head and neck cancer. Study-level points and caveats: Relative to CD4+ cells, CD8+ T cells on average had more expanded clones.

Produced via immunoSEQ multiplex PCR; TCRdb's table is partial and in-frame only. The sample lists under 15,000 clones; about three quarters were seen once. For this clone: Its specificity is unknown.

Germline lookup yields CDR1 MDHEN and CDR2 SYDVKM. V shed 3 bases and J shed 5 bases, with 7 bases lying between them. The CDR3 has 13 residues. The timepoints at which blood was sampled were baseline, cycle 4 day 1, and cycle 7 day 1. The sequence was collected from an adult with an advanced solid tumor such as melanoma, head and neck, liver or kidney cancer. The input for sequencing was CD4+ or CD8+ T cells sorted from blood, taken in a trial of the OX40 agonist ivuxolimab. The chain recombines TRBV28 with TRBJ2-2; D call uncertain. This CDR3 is CASSFRSTGELFF. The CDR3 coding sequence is TGTGCCAGCAGTTTTCGTTCAACCGGGGAGCTGTTTTTT. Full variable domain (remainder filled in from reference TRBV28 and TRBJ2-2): DVKVTQSSRYLVKRTGEKVFLECVQDMDHENMFWYRQDPGLGLRLIYFSYDVKMKEKGDIPEGYSVSREKKERFSLILESASTNQTSMYLCASSFRSTGELFFGEGSRLTVL.